The 8 T cell receptor beta chains given below trace back to one sample, sequenced in a study of response to subunit inactivated influenza vaccine. TCRdb reanalysed the RT-PCR reads using MiXCR and keeps one entry per CDR3 protein. Among about 500,000 distinct CDR3 sequences listed, 15% to 20% were seen once. Sequenced material: CD4+ T cells sorted from PBMCs, taken around 25 months after vaccination. The origin of the receptors is a man between 50 and 75 years old who received an inactivated influenza vaccine.

The rearrangement links TRBV4-1 to TRBJ2-3; no firm D call. The germline gives CDR1 MGHRA, CDR2 YSYEKL. V gave up 1 base and J gave up 3 bases, with 8 bases separating them. The CDR3 sequence is 14 residues long. Written as DNA, the CDR3 is TGCGCCAGCAGCCAAGGCGTGGGGACAGATACGCAGTATTTT. This sequence encodes CASSQGVGTDTQYF.

This clonotype was seen at least ten times. The chain couples TRBV12-3 or TRBV12-4 to TRBJ2-3, with D perhaps TRBD1 (6 bases). The V and J ends lost 5 bases and 2 bases respectively, with 11 bases between them. The CDR3 covers 14 residues. CDR3 nucleotide sequence: TGTGCCAGCAGTGATAGACAGGTCACAGATACGCAGTATTTT. Translated, it gives CASSDRQVTDTQYF.

This clonotype was seen a few times. J is TRBJ2-5 and V is TRBV27, with 13 bases matching TRBD2. The CDR3 covers 14 residues. Per germline, CDR1 MNHEY and CDR2 SMNVEV (reference sequence). The trim removed 6 bases at V and 5 bases at J, leaving 3 bases unmatched. CDR3 DNA sequence: TGTGCCAGCAGAATGACTAGCGGGGGGGAGACCCAGTACTTC. As protein: CASRMTSGGETQYF.

This clonotype was counted only a few times. This sequence joins TRBV20-1 and TRBJ2-7; 9 bases align to TRBD1. The length of the CDR3 is 13 residues. CDR1 is DFQATT, CDR2 SNEGSKA, per germline (reference sequence). V dropped 4 bases and J dropped 3; count of bases not matched to a gene: 4. The CDR3 spells CSATGTGYYEQYF. In nucleotides, the CDR3 is TGCAGTGCTACGGGGACAGGGTACTACGAGCAGTACTTC.

The chain links TRBV6-2 or TRBV6-3 to TRBJ2-2, with 15 bases that match TRBD2. CDR1 and CDR2 (germline): MNHEY, SVGEGT. After removal of 6 bases from V and 6 bases from J, the junction contained 2 bases not matched to a gene. This CDR3 comprises 15 residues. CDR3 bases: TGTGCCAGCAGACGGACTAGCGGGGGGGCCGGGGAGCTGTTTTTT. It specifies CASRRTSGGAGELFF.

This clonotype has at least ten counts. The chain joins TRBV12-3 or TRBV12-4 to TRBJ1-4; D is unclear. Trimming shortened V by 6 bases and J by 1 base, and 9 bases separated the two germline ends. The CDR3 extends over 14 amino acids. The CDR3 DNA follows: TGTGCCAGCAGGCGATCTGGAACTAATGAAAAACTGTTTTTT. This encodes CASRRSGTNEKLFF.

This clonotype was counted a few times. The CDR3 loop is CASSPRGTGGYNEQFF. The DNA of the CDR3 is TGTGCCAGCTCACCACGCGGGACAGGGGGCTACAATGAGCAGTTCTTC. The V gene is TRBV18, the J gene TRBJ2-1, with 11 bases that match TRBD1. After removal of 1 base from V and 3 bases from J, the junction contained 2 bases not matched to a gene. This CDR3 is built from 16 residues. Germline-derived CDR1 and CDR2 are KGHSH and LQKENI.

This clonotype was counted a few times. The V gene is TRBV4-3, the J gene TRBJ2-5; D gene ambiguous. V was trimmed by 0 bases and J by 4 bases, leaving 6 bases between them. The CDR3 extends over 13 amino acids. Germline V gene data show CDR1 as LGHNA and CDR2 as YSLEER. CDR3 sequence reads: CASSQDIRETQYF. As DNA, the CDR3 is TGCGCCAGCAGCCAAGACATTCGAGAGACCCAGTACTTC.